Presented here are 32 T cell receptor beta chains from one specimen sequenced in a study of blood T cell repertoires in COVID-19. Clones were sequenced by immunoSEQ multiplex PCR, and TCRdb holds only the in-frame ones, with some missing. In the table there are about 39,000 clones, about 94% of which are singletons. Material: peripheral blood. These receptors were collected from a human donor with active COVID-19. The donor label of this sample is uncertain.

Only one count was recorded for this clone. For the CDR3, the DNA is TGTGCCAGCAGCCCAAGCGGGAGCTCCTACAATGAGCAGTTCTTC. Encoded protein: CASSPSGSSYNEQFF. The chain couples TRBV9 to TRBJ2-1, with TRBD2 identical over 8 bases. V dropped 4 bases and J dropped 0; count of bases not matched to a gene: 3. Germline loops: CDR1 SGDLS, CDR2 YYNGEE. CDR3 length: 15 amino acids.

V gene TRBV11-3 combines with J gene TRBJ2-1; 9 positions agree with TRBD1. The CDR3 extends over 14 amino acids. The junction had 6 bases not matched to a gene; V was cut back by 4 bases and J by 8 bases. CDR1 SGHNT and CDR2 YENEEA come from the germline V gene. CDR3 amino acids: CASSYGTGSHEQFF. The CDR3 DNA is TGTGCCAGCAGCTATGGGACAGGGTCGCATGAGCAGTTCTTC.

This rearrangement joins TRBV3-1 (or the pseudogene TRBV3-2) to TRBJ2-1; 7 bases map to TRBD1. The CDR3 spans 15 residues. The V gene end was trimmed by 0 bases and the J gene end by 4 bases; junction bases not matched to a gene: 3. The germline V gene encodes CDR1 LGHDT and CDR2 YNNKEL (reference sequence). The CDR3, as DNA: TGTGCCAGCAGCCAAGATCAGGGGGAATACAATGAGCAGTTCTTC. This encodes CASSQDQGEYNEQFF.

The chain employs TRBV28 and TRBJ2-1; D possibly corresponds to TRBD1 (6 bases). The CDR3 runs to 15 residues. Trimming cost V 5 bases and J 8 bases, with 19 bases left between them. Germline V lookup: CDR1 MDHEN, CDR2 SYDVKM. The CDR3 sequence: CASSQAPRGRDEQFF. The CDR3 coding sequence is TGTGCCAGCAGTCAAGCCCCCAGGGGCCGGGATGAGCAGTTCTTC.

The gene calls are TRBV18 and TRBJ2-1, with D possibly TRBD2 on 7 matching bases. Germline assignment: CDR1 KGHSH and CDR2 LQKENI. The V and J ends lost 3 bases and 6 bases respectively, with 18 bases between them. The CDR3 loop spans 16 amino acids. As DNA, the CDR3 is TGTGCCAGCTCACCGAGTCGAGGGGGGGCCAGCAATGAGCAGTTCTTC. It codes for CASSPSRGGASNEQFF.

The chain joins TRBV6-4 to TRBJ1-4; 8 bases are a match to TRBD1. CDR1 is MRHNA and CDR2 is SNTAGT in the germline V gene. The length of the CDR3 is 14 residues. V trimming: 8 bases; J trimming: 4 bases; junction bases outside the gene matches: 6. CDR3 region: CASGGGQGNEKLFF. The CDR3 DNA reads TGTGCCAGCGGGGGAGGACAGGGTAATGAAAAACTGTTTTTT.

The V and J genes are TRBV6-6 and TRBJ1-5; possibly TRBD1 for D (5 bases). Trimming removed 0 bases at V and 4 bases at J, with 7 bases between. The germline gives CDR1 MNHNY, CDR2 SVGAGI (reference sequence). The CDR3 is 14 amino acids. The CDR3 nucleotides read TGTGCCAGCAGTTACTCGGGGCGAAATCAGCCCCAGCATTTT. This translates into CASSYSGRNQPQHF.

The chain is built from TRBV20-1 and TRBJ2-3; 8 nucleotides match TRBD2. Germline V gene sequence: CDR1 DFQATT, CDR2 SNEGSKA (reference sequence). V dropped 3 bases and J dropped 5; count of bases not matched to a gene: 7. CDR3 length equals 14 residues. The CDR3 DNA reads TGCAGTGCTAGTAGAGGCGGGGGGAGAGATACGCAGTATTTT. It codes for CSASRGGGRDTQYF.

This rearrangement joins TRBV6-6 to TRBJ2-1; 8 nucleotides agree with TRBD2. The germline gives CDR1 MNHNY, CDR2 SVGAGI (reference sequence). The CDR3 sequence is 16 residues long. After removal of 6 bases from V and 6 bases from J, the junction contained 13 bases not matched to a gene. CDR3 sequence reads: CASSRGGRERSNEQFF. The DNA of the CDR3 is TGTGCCAGCAGCCGGGGGGGGCGGGAGAGGTCCAATGAGCAGTTCTTC.

The chain has TRBV24-1 and TRBJ2-2, with unresolved D. In germline, CDR1 is KGHDR, CDR2 SFDVKD. This CDR3 comprises 13 residues. V lost 3 bases and J 4 bases, leaving 5 bases between the germline ends. The CDR3 region is CATSDDITGELFF. The CDR3 DNA follows: TGTGCCACCAGTGATGACATCACCGGGGAGCTGTTTTTT.

The chain is built from TRBV6-2 or TRBV6-3 and TRBJ2-7, with D maybe TRBD2 (5 bases). Germline CDR1 reads MNHEY; CDR2 reads SVGEGT. V was shortened by 5 bases and J by 2 bases, with 7 bases between the two germline ends. The CDR3 runs to 12 residues. The CDR3 here is CASSRGAYEQYF. As DNA, the CDR3 is TGTGCCAGCAGTCGGGGAGCCTACGAGCAGTACTTC.

A single count supports this clone. This chain connects TRBV5-1 to TRBJ2-3; 14 bases map to TRBD2. V lost 4 bases, J lost 3 bases, and 4 bases stayed unmatched. There are 16 residues in the CDR3. The germline V gene encodes CDR1 SGHRS and CDR2 YFSETQ. DNA of the CDR3: TGCGCCAGCAGCCAGGGACTAGCGGGAGAGACAGATACGCAGTATTTT. Residues: CASSQGLAGETDTQYF. Full variable domain (rest looked up from reference TRBV5-1 and TRBJ2-3): KAGVTQTPRYLIKTRGQQVTLSCSPISGHRSVSWYQQTPGQGLQFLFEYFSETQRNKGNFPGRFSGRQFSNSRSEMNVSTLELGDSALYLCASSQGLAGETDTQYFGPGTRLTVL.

The chain has TRBV7-8 and TRBJ2-7; TRBD1 matches 8 bases. The V gene end was trimmed by 4 bases and the J gene end by 2 bases; junction bases not matched to a gene: 4. Germline CDR1 is SGHVS and CDR2 is FQNEAQ. The CDR3 consists of 14 residues. Here the CDR3 reads CASSYDRGTYEQYF. The CDR3 DNA reads TGTGCCAGCAGCTACGACAGGGGCACCTACGAGCAGTACTTC. The entire variable domain, with the rest obtained from reference TRBV7-8 and TRBJ2-7, is as follows: GAGVSQSPRYKVAKRGQDVALRCDPISGHVSLFWYQQALGQGPEFLTYFQNEAQLDKSGLPSDRFFAERPEGSVSTLKIQRTQQEDSAVYLCASSYDRGTYEQYFGPGTRLTVT.

The genes are TRBV6-2 or TRBV6-3 and TRBJ2-5, with 12 bases aligning to TRBD2. The CDR3 contains 17 residues. Germline lookup yields CDR1 MNHEY and CDR2 SVGEGT. The ends lost 2 bases at V and 2 bases at J; junction bases unmatched: 6. The CDR3 region is CASSYPRLAGGQETQYF. CDR3 coding DNA: TGTGCCAGCAGTTACCCGAGGCTAGCGGGAGGGCAAGAGACCCAGTACTTC.

This chain links TRBV12-3 or TRBV12-4 with TRBJ1-1; 9 bases agree with TRBD1. This CDR3 contains 12 residues. V dropped 1 base and J dropped 11; count of bases not matched to a gene: 2. CDR3 loop: CASSLEQGAAFF. The CDR3 DNA reads TGTGCCAGCAGTTTAGAACAGGGGGCCGCTTTCTTT.

V and J are TRBV27 and TRBJ2-1; 8 bases fit TRBD2. The CDR3 has 15 residues. The germline gives CDR1 MNHEY, CDR2 SMNVEV (reference sequence). The J segment lost 8 bases and the V segment lost 3 bases, leaving 9 bases of the junction unmatched. The CDR3 DNA reads as TGTGCCAGCAGTTTGGGACTAGGGCTGGTCTATGAGCAGTTCTTC. It specifies CASSLGLGLVYEQFF.

This chain joins TRBV28 and TRBJ1-2; 7 bases are shared with TRBD1. Germline trimming cut 5 bases from V and 5 bases from J; bases unmatched to any gene: 8. Germline V gene data show CDR1 as MDHEN and CDR2 as SYDVKM. The CDR3 runs 14 residues. DNA for the CDR3: TGTGCCAGCAGTATCTCCCCGACAGGGTATGGCTACACCTTC. Translating it yields CASSISPTGYGYTF.

This sequence joins TRBV4-1 and TRBJ2-5; 7 nucleotides line up with TRBD2. J gave up 5 bases and V 1 base, and 4 bases lay outside the gene matches. Per germline, CDR1 MGHRA and CDR2 YSYEKL. This CDR3 comprises 14 residues. CDR3 protein: CASSQALAAETQYF. CDR3 coding DNA: TGCGCCAGCAGCCAAGCGCTAGCGGCGGAGACCCAGTACTTC.

This clone appeared a few times. The V gene is TRBV2, the J gene TRBJ1-3, with D perhaps matching TRBD1 (5 bases). Germline V CDR1 and CDR2: SNHLY, FYNNEI. Trimming pared 3 bases from V and 3 bases from J, leaving 9 bases between. There are 14 residues in the CDR3. The CDR3 coding sequence is TGTGCCAGCAGTGAGGGGCAGAGTGGAAACACCATATATTTT. Amino acids: CASSEGQSGNTIYF.

V usage is TRBV5-8 and J usage is TRBJ2-5; 8 bases are a match to TRBD1. The length of the CDR3 is 13 residues. Germline CDR1 reads SGHTS; CDR2 reads YDEGEE. J gave up 10 bases and V 4 bases, and 9 bases lay outside the gene matches. The CDR3 coding sequence is TGTGCCAGCAGCGGAGACAGGGGCTTGGTCCAGTACTTC. This translates into CASSGDRGLVQYF.

The chain joins TRBV6-4 to TRBJ2-2, with 10 bases fitting TRBD2. The CDR3 covers 15 residues. The ends lost 6 bases at V and 7 bases at J; junction bases unmatched: 8. Germline CDR1 and CDR2: MRHNA and SNTAGT. The CDR3 loop reads CASSPSGRRHGELFF. The DNA of the CDR3 is TGTGCCAGCAGCCCTAGCGGGAGAAGGCACGGGGAGCTGTTTTTT.

This clone was observed a single time. The chain uses TRBV3-1 (or the pseudogene TRBV3-2) and TRBJ2-5; D is unclear. The ends were cut back, 0 bases at V and 6 bases at J, with 5 bases in the middle. Looked up from germline, CDR1 is LGHDT and CDR2 is YNNKEL (reference sequence). This CDR3 is 12 amino acids long. The CDR3, as DNA: TGTGCCAGCAGCCAAGAGTCCAAGACCCAGTACTTC. The encoded protein is CASSQESKTQYF.

V usage is TRBV3-1 (or the pseudogene TRBV3-2) and J usage is TRBJ1-1; D gene uncertain. Germline CDR1 LGHDT, CDR2 YNNKEL (reference sequence). The CDR3 length is 14 residues. Between the trimmed V and J ends, which lost 1 base and 1 base, there was a span of 7 bases. The DNA for the CDR3 is TGTGCCAGCAGCCAAGTGCCCGGGAACACTGAAGCTTTCTTT. It codes for CASSQVPGNTEAFF.

The rearrangement uses TRBV10-3 and TRBJ1-1; a weak D match, TRBD1 (5 bases). The ends were cut back, 2 bases at V and 3 bases at J, with 7 bases in the middle. The V gene's germline CDR1 is ENHRY and CDR2 SYGVKD. This CDR3 has 13 amino acids. CDR3 nucleotide sequence: TGTGCCATCAGTGAGCGGGGGGACACTGAAGCTTTCTTT. Encoded protein: CAISERGDTEAFF.

The chain joins TRBV2 to TRBJ2-7; D may be TRBD1 (6 bases). The CDR3 runs to 14 residues. Germline loops: CDR1 SNHLY, CDR2 FYNNEI. V gave up 8 bases and J gave up 1 base, with 15 bases separating them. The CDR3 reads CASLGLQGSYEQYF. CDR3 nucleotide sequence: TGTGCCAGCCTTGGGTTACAGGGATCCTACGAGCAGTACTTC. Together with reference TRBV2 and TRBJ2-7, the CDR3 gives the full variable domain: EPEVTQTPSHQVTQMGQEVILRCVPISNHLYFYWYRQILGQKVEFLVSFYNNEISEKSEIFDDQFSVERPDGSNFTLKIRSTKLEDSAMYFCASLGLQGSYEQYFGPGTRLTVT.

The genes are TRBV7-2 and TRBJ2-5; TRBD2 matches at 16 bases. Germline CDR1 SGHTA, CDR2 FQGNSA. CDR3 length equals 17 residues. The J segment lost 3 bases and the V segment lost 4 bases, leaving 5 bases of the junction unmatched. The CDR3 DNA is TGTGCCAGCAGCTCGGGACTAGCGGGGGGGCCGGAAGAGACCCAGTACTTC. This gives the protein CASSSGLAGGPEETQYF.

J is TRBJ2-7 and V is TRBV5-6; D perhaps matches TRBD2 (5 bases). Trimming cost V 4 bases and J 1 base, with 12 bases left between them. CDR3 length equals 14 residues. Germline CDR1 reads SGHDT; CDR2 reads YYEEEE. This CDR3 is CASSRGRDSYEQYF. Written as DNA, the CDR3 is TGTGCCAGCAGCCGGGGTAGGGATTCCTACGAGCAGTACTTC.

The chain employs TRBV19 and TRBJ2-7; TRBD2 matches at 7 bases. The CDR3 consists of 17 residues. Unmatched junction bases numbered 20, after V lost 6 bases and J lost 6 bases. Germline CDR1 is LNHDA and CDR2 is SQIVND (reference sequence). The CDR3, as DNA: TGTGCCAGTAGACTCAGGGAGGGTCCGTCCCAGTCTACCGAGCAGTACTTC. It encodes CASRLREGPSQSTEQYF.

This chain joins TRBV10-3 and TRBJ1-2, with 10 bases matching TRBD1. The CDR3 length is 14 residues. Trimming took 7 bases from V and 6 from J; bases not matched to a gene: 8. CDR1 is ENHRY, CDR2 SYGVKD, per germline. CDR3 region: CAINWGQGQDGYTF. The CDR3 bases are TGTGCCATCAACTGGGGACAGGGGCAGGATGGCTACACCTTC.

The V call is TRBV5-1, the J call TRBJ2-1; no definite D call. CDR1 and CDR2 from the germline V gene are SGHRS and YFSETQ. The CDR3 extends over 9 amino acids. With 7 bases removed from V and 9 bases from J, the gap between germline ends came to 5 bases. The CDR3 reads CASRSEQFF. CDR3 sequence (DNA): TGCGCCAGCCGTAGTGAGCAGTTCTTC. Using reference TRBV5-1 and TRBJ2-1 for the parts outside the CDR3, the full variable domain is KAGVTQTPRYLIKTRGQQVTLSCSPISGHRSVSWYQQTPGQGLQFLFEYFSETQRNKGNFPGRFSGRQFSNSRSEMNVSTLELGDSALYLCASRSEQFFGPGTRLTVL.

V and J are TRBV11-2 and TRBJ2-4; 8 positions match TRBD2. CDR3 length: 14 amino acids. Germline CDR1 and CDR2: SGHAT and FQNNGV. V shed 1 base and J 5 bases; nucleotides not matched to a gene: 1. CDR3 amino acids: CASSLGAGENIQYF. The CDR3 DNA reads TGTGCCAGCAGCTTAGGAGCGGGAGAAAACATTCAGTACTTC.

V usage is TRBV5-1 and J usage is TRBJ1-1; the match to TRBD1 covers 7 bases. The CDR3 has 15 residues. V lost 4 bases and J lost 1; bases outside the gene matches: 7. Germline V gene lookup returns CDR1 SGHRS and CDR2 YFSETQ. CDR3 coding DNA: TGCGCCAGCAGCAACTATGGACAGGAGAACACTGAAGCTTTCTTT. Protein: CASSNYGQENTEAFF.